Presented here are 23 T cell receptor beta chains from one specimen sequenced in a study of T-cell reconstitution after alpha-beta-depleted transplantation in children. Unique molecular identifiers featured in how the TCRbeta library was prepared. TCRdb ran MiXCR on the PCR reads and lists one entry per CDR3 protein. Of 440,000 or so distinct CDR3 sequences detected, roughly a tenth appear once; the ten largest clones hold over 4.5%. The starting material was PBMCs from the stem cell graft donor, obtained from the stem cell graft. These receptors were taken from a human donor who donated a stem cell graft to a child with acute myeloid leukemia.

This clonotype was counted many times. V and J are TRBV20-1 and TRBJ2-5, with no clear D. Germline lookup yields CDR1 DFQATT and CDR2 SNEGSKA (reference sequence). CDR3 length: 12 residues. The V and J ends lost 6 bases and 0 bases respectively, with 8 bases between them. The CDR3 loop is CSAQINQETQYF. In DNA form, the CDR3 reads TGCAGTGCCCAGATCAACCAAGAGACCCAGTACTTC.

The CDR3 nucleotides read TGTGCCAGCAGTTCTGTAGCGGGGGCCTACAATGAGCAGTTCTTC. Residues: CASSSVAGAYNEQFF. The V call is TRBV6-5, the J call TRBJ2-1; the match to TRBD2 covers 9 bases. Germline loops: CDR1 MNHEY, CDR2 SVGAGI. J gave up 2 bases and V 4 bases, and 3 bases lay outside the gene matches. CDR3 length: 15 residues.

This clonotype has a handful of counts. The rearrangement uses TRBV12-3 or TRBV12-4 and TRBJ2-2; TRBD2 aligns across 10 bases. The CDR3 contains 16 residues. Losses at the gene ends were 5 bases for V and 4 bases for J; bases not matched to a gene: 7. This chain's CDR3 is CASSGTSGVFTGELFF. DNA of the CDR3: TGTGCCAGCAGTGGAACTAGCGGGGTCTTCACCGGGGAGCTGTTTTTT.

This clonotype was seen a handful of times. The rearrangement links TRBV27 to TRBJ2-1; 7 bases are a match to TRBD1. The CDR3 loop spans 14 amino acids. V lost 8 bases to trimming and J lost 10 bases; unmatched junction nucleotides: 14. CDR1 and CDR2 (germline): MNHEY, SMNVEV (reference sequence). The CDR3 loop reads CASSPLQGSGEQFF. The DNA for the CDR3 is TGTGCCAGCTCCCCTTTACAGGGGTCTGGCGAGCAGTTCTTC.

The table lists this clonotype with a few counts. One end of the junction varies from germline; a read error may be responsible. This chain uses TRBV7-2 with TRBJ2-5, with 13 nucleotides matching TRBD2. The germline CDR1 and CDR2 sequences are SGHTA and FQGNSA. The CDR3 totals 13 residues. CDR3 sequence (DNA): TGTGCCAGCAGCATCGGACTAGCGGGAGCGCAATTATTC. It yields the protein CASSIGLAGAQLF.

This clonotype was counted ten times or more. This rearrangement joins TRBV10-3 to TRBJ1-6; tentatively, D is TRBD1 (5 bases). CDR3 length: 13 residues. CDR1 is ENHRY, CDR2 SYGVKD, per germline. The V gene lost 6 bases and the J gene lost 8 bases, with 11 bases spanning the gap. CDR3 amino acids: CAIRKEGDSPLHF. CDR3 nucleotide sequence: TGTGCCATCAGAAAAGAAGGGGATTCACCCCTCCACTTT.

Only a few counts were recorded for this clonotype. The V gene is TRBV20-1, the J gene TRBJ2-1; 9 bases align to TRBD2. V shed 3 bases, J shed 9 bases, and the junction held 12 bases outside the gene matches. Germline CDR1 is DFQATT and CDR2 is SNEGSKA (reference sequence). The CDR3 extends over 15 amino acids. The chain's CDR3 is CSASLLSGSSSEQFF. As DNA, the CDR3 is TGCAGTGCTAGTCTCCTTAGCGGGAGTTCGTCTGAGCAGTTCTTC.

The chain combines TRBV20-1 with TRBJ2-5, with a tentative D call TRBD1 (6 bases). Deletions cut 6 bases from V and 2 bases from J, with 16 bases between. Looked up from germline, CDR1 is DFQATT and CDR2 is SNEGSKA (reference sequence). The CDR3 loop spans 14 amino acids. The CDR3 protein is CSAKPQGIQETQYF. The CDR3 DNA is TGCAGTGCCAAACCTCAGGGGATTCAAGAGACCCAGTACTTC.

Many counts were recorded for this clonotype. The chain uses TRBV4-2 and TRBJ2-1, with 9 bases matching TRBD2. Germline V lookup: CDR1 LGHNA, CDR2 YNFKEQ. This CDR3 is built from 16 residues. V was pared by 3 bases and J by 4 bases, with 7 bases of the junction left unmatched. In nucleotides, the CDR3 is TGTGCCAGCAGCCACGTACGCGGGGGGGCTTACAATGAGCAGTTCTTC. It codes for CASSHVRGGAYNEQFF.

The chain is built from TRBV7-6 and TRBJ2-2, with D perhaps matching TRBD1 or TRBD2 (6 bases each). Germline assignment: CDR1 SGHVS and CDR2 FNYEAQ. V lost 3 bases, J lost 8 bases, and 13 bases lay in between. This CDR3 has 14 residues. CDR3 nucleotide sequence: TGTGCCAGCAGCTTGGACTGGGGGGCTGGGGAGCTGTTTTTT. It codes for CASSLDWGAGELFF.

This clonotype has a count of ten or more. The CDR3 sequence: CASSSRTGMNGELFF. The CDR3 region has the DNA TGTGCCAGCAGCTCGCGGACAGGGATGAACGGGGAGCTGTTTTTT. The V gene is TRBV7-9, the J gene TRBJ2-2; TRBD1 matches 8 bases. Germline V CDR1 and CDR2: SEHNR, FQNEAQ (reference sequence). V gave up 4 bases and J gave up 7 bases; unmatched junction bases: 8. The CDR3 contains 15 residues.

The chain is built from TRBV4-1 and TRBJ1-3, with D uncertain. The V end lost 0 bases, the J end lost 12 bases, and 12 bases lay between the germline ends. The CDR3 is 13 amino acids. Germline assignment: CDR1 MGHRA and CDR2 YSYEKL. The DNA of the CDR3 is TGCGCCAGCAGCCAAGATACCAGGCCGGTCATATATTTT. Its protein is CASSQDTRPVIYF.

The chain joins TRBV5-5 to TRBJ1-2; 7 bases are shared with TRBD1. CDR1 and CDR2 from the germline V gene are SGHKS and YYEKEE (reference sequence). The J segment lost 6 bases and the V segment lost 7 bases, leaving 12 bases of the junction unmatched. The CDR3 covers 14 residues. This chain's CDR3 is CASAGTVGLNGYTF. CDR3 in DNA: TGTGCCAGCGCCGGGACAGTGGGTCTAAATGGCTACACCTTC.

This clonotype was detected a few times. This rearrangement joins TRBV5-1 to TRBJ1-6, with 7 bases identical to TRBD1. This CDR3 is 12 amino acids long. Germline CDR1 reads SGHRS; CDR2 reads YFSETQ. The trim removed 2 bases at V and 14 bases at J, leaving 4 bases unmatched. The CDR3 sequence is CASSFDRDSLHF. In DNA, the CDR3 is TGCGCCAGCAGCTTCGACAGGGACTCCCTCCACTTT.

V usage is TRBV27 and J usage is TRBJ2-3, with 10 bases fitting TRBD2. The CDR3 is 16 amino acids. Germline CDR1 is MNHEY and CDR2 is SMNVEV (reference sequence). V was clipped by 6 bases and J by 0 bases; unmatched bases: 6. CDR3 region: CASSELAGTSTDTQYF. The CDR3 bases are TGTGCCAGCAGCGAACTAGCGGGGACTAGCACAGATACGCAGTATTTT.

The V gene is TRBV20-1, the J gene TRBJ1-4, with D unclear. Trimming removed 3 bases from V and 0 bases from J, with 8 bases in between. In germline, CDR1 is DFQATT, CDR2 SNEGSKA (reference sequence). The CDR3 is made up of 14 amino acids. This CDR3 reads CSASGGPTNEKLFF. The CDR3 DNA sequence: TGCAGTGCTAGCGGTGGGCCAACTAATGAAAAACTGTTTTTT.

The CDR3 protein is CASTQGQGGQPQHF. The CDR3 DNA follows: TGTGCCAGCACCCAGGGGCAGGGGGGACAGCCCCAGCATTTT. The chain is built from TRBV12-3 or TRBV12-4 and TRBJ1-5, with TRBD1 matching 7 bases. The CDR3 totals 14 residues. After removal of 7 bases from V and 7 bases from J, the junction contained 10 bases not matched to a gene.

This clonotype occurred many times. The gene calls are TRBV29-1 and TRBJ2-5; possible D gene TRBD1, 6 bases. CDR1 and CDR2 from the germline V gene are SQVTM and ANQGSEA. The CDR3 has 12 residues. The V end was cut by 5 bases, the J end by 5 bases, with 12 bases between. This CDR3 is CSVRPTGETQYF. The CDR3 DNA sequence: TGCAGCGTTAGACCTACAGGGGAGACCCAGTACTTC.

This clonotype was counted between two and nine times. The V call is TRBV7-9, the J call TRBJ2-7; perhaps TRBD2 as D (7 bases). The CDR3 contains 14 residues. Trimming stripped 3 bases from V and 3 bases from J, with 12 bases between. Germline CDR1 is SEHNR and CDR2 is FQNEAQ (reference sequence). CDR3 sequence reads: CASSFGEGDYEQYF. CDR3 coding DNA: TGTGCCAGCAGCTTCGGGGAGGGGGACTACGAGCAGTACTTC.

This clonotype showed up just a few times. This chain joins TRBV20-1 and TRBJ2-2, with D tentatively TRBD2 (5 bases). CDR3 length equals 13 residues. Germline V gives CDR1 DFQATT, CDR2 SNEGSKA (reference sequence). The V and J ends lost 6 bases and 5 bases respectively, with 13 bases between them. This chain's CDR3 is CSAREVSTGELFF. For the CDR3, the DNA is TGCAGTGCCCGGGAAGTTAGTACCGGGGAGCTGTTTTTT.

The sample holds many counts of this clonotype. The genes are TRBV29-1 and TRBJ2-1; TRBD2 matches 8 bases. The V segment lost 0 bases and the J segment 2 bases; nucleotides outside the gene matches: 6. Germline V CDR1 and CDR2: SQVTM, ANQGSEA. The CDR3 consists of 16 residues. The CDR3 spells CSVEDGRLAPYNEQFF. DNA of the CDR3: TGCAGCGTTGAAGATGGCCGACTAGCGCCCTACAATGAGCAGTTCTTC.

The rearrangement uses TRBV5-6 and TRBJ2-1, with D unresolved. V dropped 4 bases and J dropped 8 bases, with 13 bases sitting between them. Germline V gives CDR1 SGHDT, CDR2 YYEEEE. The CDR3 covers 13 residues. CDR3 nucleotide sequence: TGTGCCAGCAGCCTGGTTGGTTTCGATGAGCAGTTCTTC. Translated, it gives CASSLVGFDEQFF.

This clonotype was counted only a few times. The V gene is TRBV11-2, the J gene TRBJ2-3; possible D gene TRBD1, 5 bases. V dropped 6 bases and J dropped 2 bases, with 15 bases sitting between them. Germline V CDR1 and CDR2: SGHAT, FQNNGV. The CDR3 spans 15 residues. CDR3 nucleotides: TGTGCCAGCAGGCCCCCAGGGATTAACACAGATACGCAGTATTTT. Residues: CASRPPGINTDTQYF.